Following are 9 T cell receptor beta chains from one sample sequenced in a study of cytomegalovirus exposure and HLA in healthy donors. The assay was immunoSEQ multiplex PCR, and TCRdb's table has in-frame clones only and misses some. Of roughly 280,000 clones in the sample, approximately 86% were seen once. Sequenced: PBMCs. Source of these receptors: a woman younger than 35 in good health and CMV-seronegative.

The CDR3 reads CASSYSTSGGREQYF. The CDR3 DNA follows: TGTGCCAGCAGTTACTCTACTAGCGGGGGGAGAGAGCAGTACTTC. The chain joins TRBV6-6 to TRBJ2-7, with TRBD2 matching 12 bases. The germline V gene has CDR1 MNHNY and CDR2 SVGAGI (reference sequence). The CDR3 totals 15 residues. Losses at the gene ends were 0 bases for V and 7 bases for J; bases not matched to a gene: 4.

The gene calls are TRBV7-9 and TRBJ2-7, with 14 bases matching TRBD2. The CDR3 sequence is 18 residues long. The trim removed 3 bases at V and 3 bases at J, leaving 10 bases unmatched. Germline V lookup: CDR1 SEHNR, CDR2 FQNEAQ (reference sequence). The CDR3 sequence: CASSFPTLTSGRVYEQYF. The DNA for the CDR3 is TGTGCCAGCAGCTTCCCAACCTTGACTAGCGGGAGGGTCTACGAGCAGTACTTC.

The chain carries TRBV7-2 and TRBJ1-6; TRBD1 agrees at 7 bases. This CDR3 contains 14 residues. The germline CDR1 and CDR2 sequences are SGHTA and FQGNSA. V trimming: 5 bases; J trimming: 10 bases; junction bases outside the gene matches: 8. DNA for the CDR3: TGTGCCAGCAGCAACAGACAGGGCCCCTCACCCCTCCACTTT. This gives the protein CASSNRQGPSPLHF.

This chain connects TRBV5-1 to TRBJ2-3; 9 nucleotides match TRBD1. Germline values: CDR1 SGHRS, CDR2 YFSETQ. Germline trimming cut 2 bases from V and 0 bases from J; bases unmatched to any gene: 13. This CDR3 region has 19 residues. CDR3 amino acids: CASSLTPGQGTLSTDTQYF. The CDR3 DNA follows: TGCGCCAGCAGCTTAACTCCGGGACAGGGCACCCTTAGCACAGATACGCAGTATTTT.

The rearrangement links TRBV6-1 to TRBJ1-4; tentative D call: TRBD1 (5 bases). From germline, CDR1 is MNHNS and CDR2 SASEGT. The ends were cut back, 1 base at V and 4 bases at J, with 7 bases in the middle. The CDR3 consists of 14 residues. The CDR3 protein is CASSEVTDNEKLFF. The DNA of the CDR3 is TGTGCCAGCAGTGAAGTGACAGATAATGAAAAACTGTTTTTT.

The J gene is TRBJ2-3, the V gene TRBV4-1; TRBD2 aligns across 8 bases. CDR3 length: 16 amino acids. Germline V lookup: CDR1 MGHRA, CDR2 YSYEKL. Trimming removed 2 bases from V and 0 bases from J; junction bases left unmatched: 4. This CDR3 is CASSQLIAGSTDTQYF. In nucleotides, the CDR3 is TGCGCCAGCAGCCAACTTATAGCGGGAAGCACAGATACGCAGTATTTT.

This chain joins TRBV12-5 and TRBJ1-1, with 8 bases fitting TRBD1. From germline, CDR1 is LGHNT and CDR2 FRNRAP. This CDR3 spans 14 amino acids. V trimming: 6 bases; J trimming: 6 bases; junction bases outside the gene matches: 9. The CDR3 bases are TGTGCTAGTGGAATCGCAGGGGGCCCGGCTGAAGCTTTCTTT. It is translated as CASGIAGGPAEAFF.

The chain has TRBV4-2 and TRBJ1-5, with D perhaps TRBD1 (5 bases). The CDR3 covers 18 residues. Germline CDR1 reads LGHNA; CDR2 reads YNFKEQ. The germline V and J ends were trimmed by 0 bases and 3 bases, with 18 bases remaining between them. The CDR3, as DNA: TGTGCCAGCAGCCAAGATTTGGGGGAGGGTGGGATCAATCAGCCCCAGCATTTT. It codes for CASSQDLGEGGINQPQHF.

The chain has TRBV6-6 and TRBJ1-1; D gene ambiguous. The CDR3 has 13 residues. Germline CDR1 and CDR2: MNHNY and SVGAGI (reference sequence). Trimming pared 6 bases from V and 6 bases from J, leaving 14 bases between. Here the CDR3 DNA reads TGTGCCAGCAGCCCACTACGCTTCCCTGAAGCTTTCTTT. It yields the protein CASSPLRFPEAFF.